These T cell receptor beta chains were read from a single sample in a study of cytomegalovirus exposure and HLA in healthy donors. The table came from immunoSEQ multiplex PCR; TCRdb's copy has only in-frame clones and leaves some out. This sample has just over 150,000 clones; around 76% occur once, and the top ten carry roughly 2%. Sequencing was carried out using PBMCs. These receptors came from a female donor in good health and CMV-seronegative. Each CDR3 is given with its conserved first and last residue. The order of the fields is J gene, V gene, D gene, clone size, CDR3 DNA, CDR3 protein. A D gene is named only where the DNA matches it firmly. Size is omitted from some rows. Given values are once, few, many or a class for expanded clones.

>TRBJ1-2|TRBV5-6|TRBD1|.
TGTGCCAGCAGCGAGGGACAGCCTAACTATGGCTACACCTTC
CASSEGQPNYGYTF
>TRBJ1-4|TRBV7-2|.|.
TGTGCCAGCAGCCGAACGGGGGGGCAGGAAAAACTGTTTTTT
CASSRTGGQEKLFF
>TRBJ1-2|TRBV9|.|.
TGTGCCCAACTGGGGGGGATCTATGGCTACACCTTC
CAQLGGIYGYTF
>TRBJ2-5|TRBV11-2|.|.
TGTGCCAGCAGCTTACTAGGGGTCGGAGAGACCCAGTACTTC
CASSLLGVGETQYF
>TRBJ1-1|TRBV7-8|TRBD1|.
TGTGCCAGCAGCCTCTCGGACAGGGGGAAACCTGAAGCTTTCTTT
CASSLSDRGKPEAFF
>TRBJ2-3|TRBV19|TRBD2|.
TGTGCCAGTAGTATGCGGGGGAGCACAGATACGCAGTATTTT
CASSMRGSTDTQYF
>TRBJ2-7|TRBV5-1|TRBD2|.
TGCGCCAGCAGCTTGGCCGGGACTATTGCCTACGAGCAGTACTTC
CASSLAGTIAYEQYF
>TRBJ1-1|TRBV28|.|.
TGTGCCAGCACTAGGGGATTTCGCACTGAAGCTTTCTTT
CASTRGFRTEAFF
>TRBJ2-7|TRBV30|.|.
TGTGCCTGGAGTGTAGAACAGGGATACGAGCAGTACTTC
CAWSVEQGYEQYF
>TRBJ2-5|TRBV4-2|TRBD2|.
TGTGCCAGCAGCCAACGGCTAGCGGGAGGTCAAGAGACCCAGTACTTC
CASSQRLAGGQETQYF
>TRBJ2-2|TRBV7-2|TRBD1|.
TGTGCCAGCAGCTTAGGTCAGGGGGCTTCCGGGGAGCTGTTTTTT
CASSLGQGASGELFF
>TRBJ1-1|TRBV9|.|.
TGTGCCAGCAGTAGGGGGGGAAGGCAGGGAGAGGGGAACACTGAAGCTTTCTTT
CASSRGGRQGEGNTEAFF
>TRBJ2-1|TRBV11-3|.|.
TGTGCCAGCAGCTTGGGCAGCAGCTCCTACAATGAGCAGTTCTTC
CASSLGSSSYNEQFF
>TRBJ1-1|TRBV2|.|.
TGTGCCAGCAGTTCTTACACTGAAGCTTTCTTT
CASSSYTEAFF
>TRBJ1-1|TRBV19|TRBD1|.
TGTGCCAGTAGTGCCCGGGACAGGGAATCTGAAGCTTTCTTT
CASSARDRESEAFF
>TRBJ2-7|TRBV30|.|.
TGTGCCTGGAGTCCCCCCGGTTTGGGAGTTAGCTCCTACGAGCAGTACTTC
CAWSPPGLGVSSYEQYF
>TRBJ2-1|TRBV7-2|.|.
TGTGCCAGCAGCTTAGCCCCGGACTCCTCCTACAATGAGCAGTTCTTC
CASSLAPDSSYNEQFF
>TRBJ2-5|TRBV5-1|.|.
TGCGCCAGCAGCGAGGGCCTGGGGAGGTCAGCGCGAGAGACCCAGTACTTC
CASSEGLGRSARETQYF
>TRBJ2-1|TRBV25-1|.|few
TGTGCCAGCAGTGAATCGGGGAACAGGGCCAATGAGCAGTTCTTC
CASSESGNRANEQFF
>TRBJ2-1|TRBV2|TRBD2|few
TGTGCCAGCAGTGACCCGCTAGCGGGGGAGCAGTTCTTC
CASSDPLAGEQFF
>TRBJ2-7|TRBV7-2|.|.
TGTGCCAGCAGCCCGCAAAAGGACATATTCTACGAGCAGTACTTC
CASSPQKDIFYEQYF
>TRBJ1-1|TRBV30|.|few
TGTGCCTGGAGTGTACCCCAGATTGAAGCTTTCTTT
CAWSVPQIEAFF